This TCR beta chain was sequenced for a study of shared T cell receptors in the human thymus. The sample holds one count of this clone. The V end lost 3 bases, the J end lost 1 base, and 21 bases lay between the germline ends. This CDR3 has 19 residues. Germline CDR1 reads LGHNA; CDR2 reads YSLEER. Libraries were prepared by immunoSEQ multiplex PCR; TCRdb keeps only in-frame clonotypes and omits some of them. The table includes more than 550,000 clones, around 87% detected once. These data were likewise used in another study, on human thymus T cells. From that study: Corrective cardiac surgery supplied the resected thymus tissue.

Sequences were obtained from thymocytes. The sequence derives from a boy under three years old with a congenital heart defect. The J gene is TRBJ2-2, the V gene TRBV4-3; the D gene is possibly TRBD2 (6 bases). The CDR3 loop reads CASSQSSDQGRRNTGELFF. CDR3 sequence (DNA): TGCGCCAGCAGCCAGTCTAGCGACCAGGGCCGTCGGAACACCGGGGAGCTGTTTTTT.